Sequencing of this T cell receptor (beta chain) was carried out in a study of blood T cells in healthy people across ages. This CDR3 contains 14 residues. Germline V lookup: CDR1 MNHEY, CDR2 SMNVEV (reference sequence). The germline V and J ends were trimmed by 6 bases and 5 bases, with 15 bases remaining between them. Next came a second PCR, run for about 7 to 11 cycles, which used a sample-barcoded 5' primer along with a J-beta primer mix. Tags on each cDNA molecule came from a template-switch adaptor with 12 random nucleotides. TCRdb re-called the 5' RACE reads through MiXCR, storing one row per CDR3 protein. Of 1.5 million to 2 million distinct CDR3 sequences listed, roughly 27% are singletons. In each sample, at least 7 million PBMCs were isolated.

The chain uses TRBV27 and TRBJ2-3; D gene ambiguous. The material sequenced was blood. This clonotype was obtained from a woman aged 25 to 45 in good health. The CDR3: CASRRFSPQDTQYF. The CDR3 DNA reads as TGTGCCAGCAGACGGTTCTCCCCACAAGATACGCAGTATTTT.